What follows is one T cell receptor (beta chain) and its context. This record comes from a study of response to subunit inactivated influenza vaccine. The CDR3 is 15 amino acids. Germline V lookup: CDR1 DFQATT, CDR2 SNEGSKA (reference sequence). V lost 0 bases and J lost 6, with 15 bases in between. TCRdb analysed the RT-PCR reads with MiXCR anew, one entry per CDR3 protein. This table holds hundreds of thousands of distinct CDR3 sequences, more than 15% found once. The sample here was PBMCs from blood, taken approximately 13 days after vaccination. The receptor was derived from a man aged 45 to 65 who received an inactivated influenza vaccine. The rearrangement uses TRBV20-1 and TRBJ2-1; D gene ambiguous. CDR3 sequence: CSARDRSRSRNEQFF. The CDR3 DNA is TGCAGTGCTAGAGATCGCAGCCGGTCCCGCAATGAGCAGTTCTTC.